Shown below are 12 T cell receptor beta chains from a single sample sequenced in a study of type 1 and type 2 diabetes patients. PCR was run on genomic DNA. The TCR beta CDR3 region was amplified using 30 forward and 13 reverse primers. TCRdb called the multiplex PCR reads again in MiXCR, with one record for every CDR3 protein. The sample lists about 250,000 distinct CDR3 sequences; roughly 48% were seen once. The sample was peripheral blood mononuclear cells (PBMCs). The receptor set was obtained from a man aged 18 to 30 with type 2 diabetes.

Of note for this clonotype: This clone may be a read error of a much larger clone one base away. The V gene is TRBV2, the J gene TRBJ2-2; D ambiguous. The CDR3 contains 13 residues. V lost 5 bases, J lost 9 bases, and 13 bases lay in between. In germline, CDR1 is SNHLY, CDR2 FYNNEI. For the CDR3, the DNA is TGTGCCAGCAGTAGACCTGATACCAGGGAGCTGTTTTTT. It encodes CASSRPDTRELFF.

The chain carries TRBV6-5 and TRBJ2-3, with 8 bases identical to TRBD2. CDR1 and CDR2 from the germline V gene are MNHEY and SVGAGI. Germline trimming cut 5 bases from V and 3 bases from J; bases unmatched to any gene: 10. CDR3 length: 16 residues. The CDR3 DNA reads TGTGCCAGCAGTCCGCCCACGCGGGGGGCAACAGATACGCAGTATTTT. Translated, it gives CASSPPTRGATDTQYF.

This clonotype was picked up one time. The chain employs TRBV7-2 and TRBJ2-7; TRBD1 matches 9 bases. CDR1 and CDR2 (germline): SGHTA, FQGNSA. This CDR3 spans 14 amino acids. After removal of 8 bases from V and 0 bases from J, the junction contained 5 bases not matched to a gene. CDR3 region: CASVPGQGSYEQYF. CDR3 DNA: TGTGCCAGCGTTCCGGGACAGGGCTCCTACGAGCAGTACTTC.

This chain connects TRBV5-5 to TRBJ2-5; TRBD1 matches 7 bases. The trim removed 4 bases at V and 4 bases at J, leaving 7 bases unmatched. CDR1 and CDR2 (germline): SGHKS, YYEKEE (reference sequence). This CDR3 spans 14 amino acids. This CDR3 reads CASSGVGQRETQYF. The CDR3 DNA follows: TGTGCCAGCAGCGGAGTGGGACAGCGAGAGACCCAGTACTTC.

This clonotype has a handful of counts. The chain combines TRBV19 with TRBJ2-5; 8 nucleotides align to TRBD1. The CDR3 spans 15 residues. CDR1 and CDR2 (germline): LNHDA, SQIVND (reference sequence). After removal of 6 bases from V and 4 bases from J, the junction contained 10 bases not matched to a gene. DNA for the CDR3: TGTGCCAGTAGAAACAAGGGACAGGTTGTAGAGACCCAGTACTTC. Translated, it gives CASRNKGQVVETQYF.

The genes are TRBV11-2 and TRBJ2-1, with D perhaps assigned TRBD1 or TRBD2 (5 bases each). Trimming pared 6 bases from V and 9 bases from J, leaving 24 bases between. The CDR3 has 16 residues. The germline gives CDR1 SGHAT, CDR2 FQNNGV. The DNA of the CDR3 is TGTGCCAGCAGACCAAGGCGGATGGGGGAGACTGCTGAGCAGTTCTTC. The encoded protein is CASRPRRMGETAEQFF.

This clonotype came up many times. The J gene is TRBJ2-5, the V gene TRBV2; D remains unclear. The CDR3 length is 14 residues. Germline V gene data show CDR1 as SNHLY and CDR2 as FYNNEI. The germline V and J ends were trimmed by 6 bases and 2 bases, with 13 bases remaining between them. The chain's CDR3 is CASSAGRTQETQYF. The CDR3 DNA reads as TGTGCCAGCAGCGCCGGACGCACGCAAGAGACCCAGTACTTC.

The chain recombines TRBV20-1 with TRBJ2-7; no clear D gene. V was shortened by 2 bases and J by 3 bases, with 11 bases between the two germline ends. Germline lookup yields CDR1 DFQATT and CDR2 SNEGSKA (reference sequence). The CDR3 loop spans 13 amino acids. The CDR3 DNA reads TGCAGTGCTAGAAGTAACTGGGACTACGAGCAGTACTTC. This gives the protein CSARSNWDYEQYF.

This clonotype was observed a single time. A much larger clone lies a single base off, so this may be a read error. V gene TRBV30 combines with J gene TRBJ2-7; no clear D. Deletions cut 1 base from V and 6 bases from J, with 19 bases between. The CDR3 is made up of 15 amino acids. CDR1 and CDR2 (germline): GTSNPN, SVGIG (reference sequence). The CDR3 loop reads CAWSAPSSRRCEQYF. CDR3 DNA sequence: TGTGCCTGGAGTGCACCAAGCTCACGACGCTGCGAGCAGTACTTC.

The V call is TRBV28, the J call TRBJ2-2, with a weak D call TRBD1 (6 bases). The CDR3 covers 16 residues. With 6 bases removed from V and 6 bases from J, the gap between germline ends came to 20 bases. CDR1 is MDHEN and CDR2 is SYDVKM in the germline V gene. Here the CDR3 reads CASRTAGVNRAGELFF. The DNA of the CDR3 is TGTGCCAGCAGGACCGCAGGGGTGAATAGGGCCGGGGAGCTGTTTTTT.

This clonotype was counted once. In DNA form, the CDR3 reads TGTGCCAGCGAGACGGGATGGGCCAATGAGCAGTTCTTC. It is translated as CASETGWANEQFF. The chain employs TRBV6-6 and TRBJ2-1; D might be TRBD2 (5 bases). The CDR3 is 13 residues long. CDR1 and CDR2 (germline): MNHNY, SVGAGI (reference sequence). Trimming took 8 bases from V and 6 from J, leaving 14 bases between them.

In this sample, this clonotype turned up once. This may be a read error: a much more frequent sequence differs by one nucleotide. The V and J genes are TRBV15 and TRBJ2-7; maybe TRBD2 (5 bases). Trimming shortened V by 0 bases and J by 5 bases, and 5 bases separated the two germline ends. This CDR3 contains 12 residues. The germline CDR1 and CDR2 sequences are LNHNV and YYDKDF (reference sequence). The CDR3 loop is CATSRDGDEQYF. The CDR3 region has the DNA TGTGCCACCAGCAGAGACGGGGACGAGCAGTACTTC.